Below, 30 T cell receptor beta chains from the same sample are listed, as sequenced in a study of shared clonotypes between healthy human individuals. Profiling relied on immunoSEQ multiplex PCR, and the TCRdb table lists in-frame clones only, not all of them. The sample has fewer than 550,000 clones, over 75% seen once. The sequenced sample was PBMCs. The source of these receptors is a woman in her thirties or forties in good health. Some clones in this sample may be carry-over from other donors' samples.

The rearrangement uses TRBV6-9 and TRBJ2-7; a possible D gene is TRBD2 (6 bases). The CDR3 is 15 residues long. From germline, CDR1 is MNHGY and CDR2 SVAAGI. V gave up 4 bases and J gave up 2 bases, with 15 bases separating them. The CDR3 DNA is TGTGCCAGCAGTTTGGCTAGCGACAACACCTACGAGCAGTACTTC. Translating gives CASSLASDNTYEQYF.

The CDR3 region has the DNA TGTGCCAGCAGAGCGACGGACCTCACAGATACGCAGTATTTT. Its protein product is CASRATDLTDTQYF. The chain links TRBV9 to TRBJ2-3, with D uncertain. Trimming removed 5 bases at V and 2 bases at J, with 12 bases between. The CDR3 contains 14 residues. Germline CDR1 and CDR2: SGDLS and YYNGEE.

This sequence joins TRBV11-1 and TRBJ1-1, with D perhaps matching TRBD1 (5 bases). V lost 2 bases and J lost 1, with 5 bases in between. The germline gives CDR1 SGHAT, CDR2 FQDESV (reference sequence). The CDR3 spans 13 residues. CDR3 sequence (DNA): TGTGCCAGCAGCTTACAGGGGAACACTGAAGCTTTCTTT. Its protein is CASSLQGNTEAFF. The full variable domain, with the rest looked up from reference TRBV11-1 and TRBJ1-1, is EAEVAQSPRYKITEKSQAVAFWCDPISGHATLYWYRQILGQGPELLVQFQDESVVDDSQLPKDRFSAERLKGVDSTLKIQPAELGDSAMYLCASSLQGNTEAFFGQGTRLTVV.

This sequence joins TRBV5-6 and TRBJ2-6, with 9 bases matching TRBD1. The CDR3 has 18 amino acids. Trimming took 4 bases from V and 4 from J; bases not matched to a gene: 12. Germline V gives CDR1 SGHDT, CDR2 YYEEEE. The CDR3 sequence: CASSPGTGSYSGANVLTF. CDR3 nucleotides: TGTGCCAGCAGCCCCGGGACAGGGTCATATTCAGGGGCCAACGTCCTGACTTTC.

The CDR3, as DNA: TGTGCCAGCAGTTTGCGAGGGGAAACTACGAGGGAGCAGTACTTC. Translating it yields CASSLRGETTREQYF. V and J are TRBV27 and TRBJ2-7; the D gene could be TRBD1 or TRBD2 (5 bases each). Per the germline V gene, CDR1 is MNHEY and CDR2 is SMNVEV (reference sequence). Trimming took off 3 bases at V and 7 bases at J, with 19 bases between the two ends. The CDR3 covers 15 residues.

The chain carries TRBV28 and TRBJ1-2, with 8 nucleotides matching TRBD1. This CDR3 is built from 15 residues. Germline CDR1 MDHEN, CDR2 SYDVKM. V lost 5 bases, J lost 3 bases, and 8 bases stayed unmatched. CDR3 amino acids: CASSIRGRMDYGYTF. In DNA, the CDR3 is TGTGCCAGCAGTATCAGGGGGCGCATGGACTATGGCTACACCTTC.

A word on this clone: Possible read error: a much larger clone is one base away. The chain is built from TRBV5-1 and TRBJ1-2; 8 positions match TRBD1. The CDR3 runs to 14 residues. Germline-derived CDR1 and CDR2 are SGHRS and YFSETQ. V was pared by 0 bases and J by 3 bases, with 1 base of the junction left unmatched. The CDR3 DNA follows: TGCGCCAGCAGCTTGGCGGACAGGGACTATGGCTACACCTTC. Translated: CASSLADRDYGYTF.

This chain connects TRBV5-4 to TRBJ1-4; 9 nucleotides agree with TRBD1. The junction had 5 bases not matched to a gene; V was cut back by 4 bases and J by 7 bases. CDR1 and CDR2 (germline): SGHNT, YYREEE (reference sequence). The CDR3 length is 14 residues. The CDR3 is CASSRDRVTEKLFF. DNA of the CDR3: TGTGCCAGCAGCCGGGACAGGGTAACTGAAAAACTGTTTTTT. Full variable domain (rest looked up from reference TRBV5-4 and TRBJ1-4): ETGVTQSPTHLIKTRGQQVTLRCSSQSGHNTVSWYQQALGQGPQFIFQYYREEENGRGNFPPRFSGLQFPNYSSELNVNALELDDSALYLCASSRDRVTEKLFFGSGTQLSVL.

The CDR3 loop is CASSAGQNNEQFF. DNA for the CDR3: TGTGCCAGCAGCGCGGGACAGAACAATGAGCAGTTCTTC. The rearrangement links TRBV7-6 to TRBJ2-1, with TRBD1 as a possible D gene (7 bases). V lost 5 bases, J lost 5 bases, and 10 bases lay in between. In germline, CDR1 is SGHVS, CDR2 FNYEAQ. The CDR3 runs to 13 residues.

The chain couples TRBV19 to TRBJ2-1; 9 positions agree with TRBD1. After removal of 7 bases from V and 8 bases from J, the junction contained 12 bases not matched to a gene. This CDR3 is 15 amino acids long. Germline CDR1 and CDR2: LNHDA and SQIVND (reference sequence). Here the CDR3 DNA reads TGTGCCAGTAATAAGGGGACAGGGTACGGGGATGAGCAGTTCTTC. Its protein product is CASNKGTGYGDEQFF. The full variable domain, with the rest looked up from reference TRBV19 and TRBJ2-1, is DGGITQSPKYLFRKEGQNVTLSCEQNLNHDAMYWYRQDPGQGLRLIYYSQIVNDFQKGDIAEGYSVSREKKESFPLTVTSAQKNPTAFYLCASNKGTGYGDEQFFGPGTRLTVL.

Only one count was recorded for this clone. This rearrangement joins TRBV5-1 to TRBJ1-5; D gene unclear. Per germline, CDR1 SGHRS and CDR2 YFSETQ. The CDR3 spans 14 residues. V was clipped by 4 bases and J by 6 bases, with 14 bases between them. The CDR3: CASSKGLEGQPQHF. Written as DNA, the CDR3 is TGCGCCAGCAGCAAAGGACTGGAGGGTCAGCCCCAGCATTTT.

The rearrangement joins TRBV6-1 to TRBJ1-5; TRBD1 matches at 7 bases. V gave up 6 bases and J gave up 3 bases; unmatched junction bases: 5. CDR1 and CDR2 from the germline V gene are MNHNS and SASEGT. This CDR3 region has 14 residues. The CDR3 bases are TGTGCCAGCAGGGAAACAGGGGACAATCAGCCCCAGCATTTT. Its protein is CASRETGDNQPQHF.

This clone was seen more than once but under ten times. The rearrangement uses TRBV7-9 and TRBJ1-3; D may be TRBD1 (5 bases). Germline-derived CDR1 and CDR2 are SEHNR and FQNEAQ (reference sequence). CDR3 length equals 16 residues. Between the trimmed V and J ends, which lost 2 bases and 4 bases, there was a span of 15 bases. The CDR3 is CASSLLGALEGNTIYF. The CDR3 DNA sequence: TGTGCCAGCAGCTTACTCGGGGCCCTCGAGGGAAACACCATATATTTT.

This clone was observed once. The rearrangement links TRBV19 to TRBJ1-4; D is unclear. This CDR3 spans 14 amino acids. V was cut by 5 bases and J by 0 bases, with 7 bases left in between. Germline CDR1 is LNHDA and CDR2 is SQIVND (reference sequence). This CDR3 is CASSETATNEKLFF. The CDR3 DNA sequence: TGTGCCAGTAGTGAGACGGCAACTAATGAAAAACTGTTTTTT.

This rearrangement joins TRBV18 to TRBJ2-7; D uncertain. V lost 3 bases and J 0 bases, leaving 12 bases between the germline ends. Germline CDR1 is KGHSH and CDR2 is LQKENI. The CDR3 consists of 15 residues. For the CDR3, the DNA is TGTGCCAGCTCACCTGCCTTGGCAGTCTCCTACGAGCAGTACTTC. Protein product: CASSPALAVSYEQYF.

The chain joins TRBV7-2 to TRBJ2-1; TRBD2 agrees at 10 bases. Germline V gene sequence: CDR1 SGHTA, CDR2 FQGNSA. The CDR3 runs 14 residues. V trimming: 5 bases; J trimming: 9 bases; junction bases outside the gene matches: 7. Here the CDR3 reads CASSQLAGSTEQFF. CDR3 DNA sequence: TGTGCCAGCAGCCAACTAGCGGGATCTACTGAGCAGTTCTTC. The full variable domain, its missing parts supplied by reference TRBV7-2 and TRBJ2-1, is GAGVSQSPSNKVTEKGKDVELRCDPISGHTALYWYRQSLGQGLEFLIYFQGNSAPDKSGLPSDRFSAERTGGSVSTLTIQRTQQEDSAVYLCASSQLAGSTEQFFGPGTRLTVL.

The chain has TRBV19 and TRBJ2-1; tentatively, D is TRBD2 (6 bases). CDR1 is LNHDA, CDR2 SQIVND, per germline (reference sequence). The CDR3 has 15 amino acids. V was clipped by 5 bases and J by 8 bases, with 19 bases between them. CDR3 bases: TGTGCCAGTAGTCTAGCGCCCGGGAGTTTCGATGAGCAGTTCTTC. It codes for CASSLAPGSFDEQFF.

CDR3 loop: CASSTRLAGGPDSETQYF. The CDR3 DNA reads as TGTGCCAGCAGTACCCGACTAGCGGGAGGGCCGGATTCAGAGACCCAGTACTTC. This sequence joins TRBV27 and TRBJ2-5; 14 bases agree with TRBD2. In germline, CDR1 is MNHEY, CDR2 SMNVEV (reference sequence). Unmatched junction bases numbered 12, after V lost 5 bases and J lost 4 bases. The CDR3 totals 18 residues.

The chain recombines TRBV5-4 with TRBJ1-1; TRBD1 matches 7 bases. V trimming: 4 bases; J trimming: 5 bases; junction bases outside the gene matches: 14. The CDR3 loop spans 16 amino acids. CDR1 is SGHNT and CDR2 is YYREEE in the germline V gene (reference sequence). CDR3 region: CASSPRGLTGRTEAFF. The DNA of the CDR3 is TGTGCCAGCAGCCCGCGGGGGTTGACAGGGCGAACTGAAGCTTTCTTT.

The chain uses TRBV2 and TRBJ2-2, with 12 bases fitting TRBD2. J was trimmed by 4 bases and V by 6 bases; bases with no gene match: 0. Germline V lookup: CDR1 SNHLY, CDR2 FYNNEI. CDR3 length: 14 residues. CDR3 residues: CASRLAGGTGELFF. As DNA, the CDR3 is TGTGCCAGCAGACTAGCGGGAGGCACCGGGGAGCTGTTTTTT.

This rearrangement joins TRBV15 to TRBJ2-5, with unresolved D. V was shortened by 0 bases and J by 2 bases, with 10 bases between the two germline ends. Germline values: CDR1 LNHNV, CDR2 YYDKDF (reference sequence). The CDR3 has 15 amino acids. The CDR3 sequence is CATSRDPQSQETQYF. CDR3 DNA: TGTGCCACCAGCAGAGATCCCCAGAGTCAAGAGACCCAGTACTTC.

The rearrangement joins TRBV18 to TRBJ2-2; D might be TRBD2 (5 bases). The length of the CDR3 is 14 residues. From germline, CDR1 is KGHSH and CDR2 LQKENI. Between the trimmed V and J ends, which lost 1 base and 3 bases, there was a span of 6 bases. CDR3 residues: CASSPQGDTGELFF. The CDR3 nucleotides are TGTGCCAGCTCACCACAGGGAGACACCGGGGAGCTGTTTTTT.

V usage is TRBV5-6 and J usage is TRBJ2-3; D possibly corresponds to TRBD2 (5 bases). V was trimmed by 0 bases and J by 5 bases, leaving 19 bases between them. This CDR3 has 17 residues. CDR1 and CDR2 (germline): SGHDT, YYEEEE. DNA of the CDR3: TGTGCCAGCAGCTTGGTTCTAGACTACTCTGCAGGAGATACGCAGTATTTT. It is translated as CASSLVLDYSAGDTQYF.

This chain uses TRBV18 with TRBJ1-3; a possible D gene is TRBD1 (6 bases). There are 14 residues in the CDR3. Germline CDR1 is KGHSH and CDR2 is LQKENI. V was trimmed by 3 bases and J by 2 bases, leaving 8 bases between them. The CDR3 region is CASSPGQPGNTIYF. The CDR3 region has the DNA TGTGCCAGCTCACCTGGACAGCCTGGAAACACCATATATTTT.

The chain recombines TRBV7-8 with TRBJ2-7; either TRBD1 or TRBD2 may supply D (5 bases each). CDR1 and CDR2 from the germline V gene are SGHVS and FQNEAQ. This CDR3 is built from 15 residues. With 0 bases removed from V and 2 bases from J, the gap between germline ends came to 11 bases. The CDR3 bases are TGTGCCAGCAGCTTAGCGAGAGGGGCCCCCTACGAGCAGTACTTC. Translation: CASSLARGAPYEQYF.

CDR3 coding DNA: TGTGCCAGCAGTTTCACCGGGGCCTCTAATGAAAAACTGTTTTTT. It specifies CASSFTGASNEKLFF. The chain is built from TRBV28 and TRBJ1-4, with D possibly being TRBD1 (5 bases). The CDR3 is made up of 15 amino acids. V lost 3 bases to trimming and J lost 3 bases, with 11 bases between them. Looked up from germline, CDR1 is MDHEN and CDR2 is SYDVKM.

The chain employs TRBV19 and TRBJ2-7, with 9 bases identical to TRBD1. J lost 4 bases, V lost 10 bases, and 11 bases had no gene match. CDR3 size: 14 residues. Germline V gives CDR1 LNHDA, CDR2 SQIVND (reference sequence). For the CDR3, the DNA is TGTGCCACTAGGGACAGGGCCTTGGGATACGAGCAGTACTTC. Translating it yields CATRDRALGYEQYF.

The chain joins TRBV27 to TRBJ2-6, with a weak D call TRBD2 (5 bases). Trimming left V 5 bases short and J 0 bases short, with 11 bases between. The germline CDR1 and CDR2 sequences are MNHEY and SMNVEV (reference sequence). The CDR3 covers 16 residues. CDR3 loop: CASSELDFSGANVLTF. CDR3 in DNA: TGTGCCAGCAGTGAATTGGACTTCTCTGGGGCCAACGTCCTGACTTTC.

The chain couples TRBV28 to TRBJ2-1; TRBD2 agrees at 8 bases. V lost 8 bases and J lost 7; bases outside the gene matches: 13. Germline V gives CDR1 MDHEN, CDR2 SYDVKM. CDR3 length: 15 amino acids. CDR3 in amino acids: CASGRAGRARNEQFF. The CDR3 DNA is TGTGCCAGCGGAAGGGCCGGGAGGGCCCGGAATGAGCAGTTCTTC. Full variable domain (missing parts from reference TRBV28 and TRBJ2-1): DVKVTQSSRYLVKRTGEKVFLECVQDMDHENMFWYRQDPGLGLRLIYFSYDVKMKEKGDIPEGYSVSREKKERFSLILESASTNQTSMYLCASGRAGRARNEQFFGPGTRLTVL.

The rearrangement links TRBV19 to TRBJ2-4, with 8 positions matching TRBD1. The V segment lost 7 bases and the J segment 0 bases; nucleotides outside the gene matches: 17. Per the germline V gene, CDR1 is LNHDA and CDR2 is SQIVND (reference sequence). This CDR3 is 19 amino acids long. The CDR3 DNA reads TGTGCCAGTAACCCCGGACAGGGAAGATTAAAACTAGCCAAAAACATTCAGTACTTC. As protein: CASNPGQGRLKLAKNIQYF.